A selection of T cell receptor beta chains follows, all from one sample in a study of T cells in Graves' hyperthyroidism and ophthalmopathy. TCRdb processed the multiplex PCR reads anew with MiXCR; each CDR3 protein has one entry. The data show about 720,000 distinct CDR3 sequences, approximately 18% seen once. The sample consisted of blood. Receptors originate from a woman aged 45-60 years with Graves' hyperthyroidism that later progressed to Graves' ophthalmopathy. Both conserved end residues are part of each CDR3. D genes are given only for firm matches. A clone size is listed for some rows: how often the clone was seen (once, few, many), or a class if it is expanded.

>TRBJ1-5|.|many|TRBV30
TGTGCCTGGAGTGTGAGGGTGACTCAGCCCCAGCATTTT
CAWSVRVTQPQHF
>TRBJ2-1|.|many|TRBV5-1
TGCGCCAGCACCACCGGACTCAGCTCCTACAATGAGCAGTTCTTC
CASTTGLSSYNEQFF
>TRBJ1-1|.|many|TRBV5-1
TGCGCCAGCAGCTTGGCAACTAACACTGAAGCTTTCTTT
CASSLATNTEAFF
>TRBJ2-5|.|many|TRBV6-1
TGTGCCAGCAGTTCCCCTCGTAGAGCGGAGACCCAGTACTTC
CASSSPRRAETQYF
>TRBJ2-3|.|.|TRBV12-3/TRBV12-4
TGTGCCAGCAATTGGCTCACAGATACGCAGTATTTT
CASNWLTDTQYF
>TRBJ1-1|.|many|TRBV18
TGTGCCAGCTCACCCCAAGACTTAGGGATCACTGAAGCTTTCTTT
CASSPQDLGITEAFF
>TRBJ1-2|TRBD1|many|TRBV7-2
TGTGCCAGCAGCCCGCATCAGGGGGCGCCGGGCTACACCTTC
CASSPHQGAPGYTF
>TRBJ2-7|.|many|TRBV4-1
TGCGCCAGCAGCCAAACGGGTACAGTTCGTATCGGGAGCGAGCAGTACTTC
CASSQTGTVRIGSEQYF
>TRBJ1-1|.|many|TRBV18
TGTGCCAGCTCACCACAAGGGCGGCGGAACACTGAAGCTTTCTTT
CASSPQGRRNTEAFF
>TRBJ1-1|TRBD1|many|TRBV6-5
TGTGCCAGCAGTTACTGGTCAGGGGGTCCCTCAGACACTGAAGCTTTCTTT
CASSYWSGGPSDTEAFF
>TRBJ2-7|TRBD1|few|TRBV29-1
TGCAGCACCTCTCCGGGACAGGGCTCCTACGAGCAGTACTTC
CSTSPGQGSYEQYF
>TRBJ1-5|.|few|TRBV6-1
TGTGCCAGCAGCTCCGGACAGAGACGCAATCAGCCCCAGCATTTT
CASSSGQRRNQPQHF
>TRBJ1-6|.|few|TRBV3-1
TGTGCCAGCAGCCAACAGGGCATCCTCCTCCACTTT
CASSQQGILLHF
>TRBJ2-1|TRBD2|few|TRBV7-6
TGTGCCAGCTCTCCCCTTAGCGGGGGGCAATTCCATGAGCAGTTCTTC
CASSPLSGGQFHEQFF
>TRBJ2-5|.|many|TRBV11-2
TGTGCCAGCAGCTTGGAGACTGTGGGCCGGACCCAGTACTTC
CASSLETVGRTQYF
>TRBJ2-5|.|many|TRBV5-6
TGTGCCAGCAGCTTGGTGGGCGCCCTCTCGGGAGAGACCCAGTACTTC
CASSLVGALSGETQYF
>TRBJ1-2|.|.|TRBV6-1
TGTGCCACCCTAGGACAGCTCTATGGCTACACCTTC
CATLGQLYGYTF
>TRBJ2-1|.|.|TRBV5-4
TGTGCCAGCAGCTCACGGGTCTCTGGAACCTACAATGAGCAGTTCTTC
CASSSRVSGTYNEQFF
>TRBJ1-2|.|.|TRBV7-9
TGTGCCAGCAGCTTAGTGGCAGCCTCGAGCTATGGCTACACCTTC
CASSLVAASSYGYTF
>TRBJ2-3|TRBD1|.|TRBV3-1
TGTGCCAGCAGCCCTAGGACAGGGGGCAGCGGGGCGCAGTATTTT
CASSPRTGGSGAQYF
>TRBJ1-1|.|many|TRBV3-1
TGTGCCAGCAGCCGTCTGTTGAACACTGAAGCTTTCTTT
CASSRLLNTEAFF
>TRBJ1-2|.|.|TRBV20-1
TGCAGTGCCCTAGATACAGGGCGCGCGTTTGGCTACACCTTC
CSALDTGRAFGYTF
>TRBJ2-1|TRBD2|many|TRBV7-6
TGTGCCAGCAGCTTGAGCGGGGCGGTTTTCAATGAGCAGTTCTTC
CASSLSGAVFNEQFF
>TRBJ2-7|TRBD1|few|TRBV2
TGTGCCATCAGGGACAGGGCCACCTACGAGCAGTACTTC
CAIRDRATYEQYF
>TRBJ1-1|.|once|TRBV11-2
TGTGCCAGCAGCTTGATGGGGATAAACACTGAAGCTTTCTTT
CASSLMGINTEAFF
>TRBJ1-1|.|.|TRBV4-1
TGCGCCAGCAGCCAATTGGGGAAGTTGAACACTGAAGCTTTCTTT
CASSQLGKLNTEAFF
>TRBJ2-7|TRBD2|.|TRBV27
TGTGCCAGCAGTTTTCTTGCCGCGGACGGGGGGTTATTGCAGTACTTC
CASSFLAADGGLLQYF
>TRBJ1-1|.|few|TRBV6-4
TGTGCCAGCAGTGACTCCGCAGGTCGGGGCACTGAAGCTTTCTTT
CASSDSAGRGTEAFF
>TRBJ1-4|.|few|TRBV6-2/TRBV6-3
TGTGCCAGCAGCCGGGCCAGCTGGAATGAAAAACTGTTTTTT
CASSRASWNEKLFF
>TRBJ1-3|.|few|TRBV19
TGTGCCAGTAGGACAGCGACCGGCTCTGGAAACACCATATATTTT
CASRTATGSGNTIYF
>TRBJ1-1|.|.|TRBV29-1
TGCAGCGTTTCGCTGGTTGAAGCTTTCTTT
CSVSLVEAFF
>TRBJ1-5|TRBD1|many|TRBV19
TGTGCCAGTAGTATGATCGACAGGGGCAATCAGCCCCAGCATTTT
CASSMIDRGNQPQHF
>TRBJ2-1|.|many|TRBV12-3/TRBV12-4
TGTGCCAGCAGTTTAGAATCGGGGGGCGATGAGCAGTTCTTC
CASSLESGGDEQFF
>TRBJ2-5|.|.|TRBV20-1
TGCAGTGCTAGCCCCTCGGGAGAGACCCAGTACTTC
CSASPSGETQYF
>TRBJ1-2|.|many|TRBV2
TGTGCCAGCAGTGATCTGGGGGTAAACTATGGCTACACCTTC
CASSDLGVNYGYTF
>TRBJ2-3|.|.|TRBV19
TGTGCCAGTAGTATCCCATGGGTGGATACGCAGTATTTT
CASSIPWVDTQYF
>TRBJ1-1|.|few|TRBV2
TGTGCCGGGAACAGGGAGTTACGCACTGAAGCTTTCTTT
CAGNRELRTEAFF
>TRBJ2-3|.|few|TRBV29-1
TGCAGCGTTGATTCAGAGAGCACAGATACGCAGTATTTT
CSVDSESTDTQYF
>TRBJ2-1|TRBD2|.|TRBV20-1
TGCAGTGCTCTTCCCGGGACTAGCGTCGATCCGTCCTACAATGAGCAGTTCTTC
CSALPGTSVDPSYNEQFF
>TRBJ2-7|.|few|TRBV10-2
TGCGCCAGCAGGGGTGCAGGGGAATTCTACGAGCAGTACTTC
CASRGAGEFYEQYF
>TRBJ2-1|.|.|TRBV20-1
TGCAGTGCTGTAACCAGGGAAGCTTACAATGAGCAGTTCTTC
CSAVTREAYNEQFF
>TRBJ1-1|.|many|TRBV20-1
TGCAGTGCTCGGACAGTGAACACTGAAGCTTTCTTT
CSARTVNTEAFF
>TRBJ1-3|.|few|TRBV5-1
TGCGCCAGCAGCGGCGCCGGGAGCTTAGCAAACACCATATATTTT
CASSGAGSLANTIYF
>TRBJ2-5|TRBD1|few|TRBV5-4
TGTGCCAGCAGCTTGGTTGGACAGGGAGAGACCCAGTACTTC
CASSLVGQGETQYF
>TRBJ1-4|TRBD1|few|TRBV4-1
TGCGCCAGCAGCCAAGGGCGACGGACAGGTGCAACTAATGAAAAACTGTTTTTT
CASSQGRRTGATNEKLFF
>TRBJ1-5|TRBD1|many|TRBV19
TGTGCCAGTAGTAAGACAGGGAACAATCAGCCCCAGCATTTT
CASSKTGNNQPQHF
>TRBJ2-3|.|.|TRBV27
TGTGCCAGCGATTCGGGACACCCCACAGATACGCAGTATTTT
CASDSGHPTDTQYF
>TRBJ2-3|TRBD2|.|TRBV3-1
TGTGCCAGCAGCCGGAAACTAGCGGGGGACACAGATACGCAGTATTTT
CASSRKLAGDTDTQYF
>TRBJ1-2|.|.|TRBV6-6
TGTGCCAGCAGTTACCTTGGGGACGGCTACACCTTC
CASSYLGDGYTF
>TRBJ1-1|.|few|TRBV7-9
TGTGCCAGCAGCAAAAGAAGGGGCTCCATGAACACTGAAGCTTTCTTT
CASSKRRGSMNTEAFF